The clone carrying this TCR beta chain is a singleton in its sample. The data derive from a study of shared clonotypes between healthy human individuals. Background on the study: Plates per donor: three CD4 naive, three CD4 memory, two CD8 naive, one CD8 memory.

Germline V gives CDR1 KGHSH, CDR2 LQKENI. The V segment lost 2 bases and the J segment 3 bases; nucleotides outside the gene matches: 7. There are 16 residues in the CDR3. Profiling relied on immunoSEQ multiplex PCR, and the TCRdb table lists in-frame clones only, not all of them. The top ten clones hold approximately 0.4% of a sample with fewer than 1.8 million clones, approximately 98.5% of them seen once. The chain uses TRBV18 and TRBJ2-3; TRBD2 matches 8 bases. The sequenced material came from naive CD4+ T cells sorted from blood. Indicated subset: CD45RA+ positively selected. This clonotype was obtained from a man aged 25 to 40 in good health. The CDR3 coding sequence is TGTGCCAGCTCACCAGTGCCCAGCGGGGGAACAGATACGCAGTATTTT. Residues: CASSPVPSGGTDTQYF.